What follows are 5 T cell receptor beta chains derived from one specimen sequenced in a study of T cell responses to AZD1222 COVID-19 vaccine. Profiling relied on immunoSEQ multiplex PCR, and the TCRdb table lists in-frame clones only, not all of them. This sample has roughly 170,000 clones, with about nine tenths found just once. The material sequenced was peripheral blood, taken on day 0 of AZD1222 vaccination. Receptor source: an adult in good health.

This chain connects TRBV6-1 to TRBJ1-5; D is undetermined. CDR1 is MNHNS and CDR2 is SASEGT in the germline V gene. The V gene lost 2 bases and the J gene lost 7 bases, with 9 bases spanning the gap. This CDR3 contains 13 residues. CDR3 loop: CASSERGVQPQHF. CDR3 nucleotide sequence: TGTGCCAGCAGTGAACGCGGCGTGCAGCCCCAGCATTTT.

The chain has TRBV3-1 (or the pseudogene TRBV3-2) and TRBJ2-7; 8 bases line up with TRBD2. V shed 1 base, J shed 6 bases, and the junction held 17 bases outside the gene matches. This CDR3 is 18 amino acids long. Germline assignment: CDR1 LGHDT and CDR2 YNNKEL (reference sequence). DNA for the CDR3: TGTGCCAGCAGCCAAGTGCTTAGCGGGGTTGCCCGACTGGGCGAGCAGTACTTC. Translated, it gives CASSQVLSGVARLGEQYF.

The chain joins TRBV2 to TRBJ1-1; unclear D gene. Trimming shortened V by 6 bases and J by 3 bases, and 14 bases separated the two germline ends. The CDR3 is 14 residues long. Germline assignment: CDR1 SNHLY and CDR2 FYNNEI. The CDR3 DNA sequence: TGTGCCAGCAGACCCTGGGCCGGGCACACTGAAGCTTTCTTT. This sequence encodes CASRPWAGHTEAFF.

The J gene is TRBJ2-7, the V gene TRBV9, with 9 bases identical to TRBD2. Per germline, CDR1 SGDLS and CDR2 YYNGEE. The CDR3 loop spans 15 amino acids. The trim removed 3 bases at V and 4 bases at J, leaving 8 bases unmatched. This CDR3 is CASSADWTSDYEQYF. The CDR3 DNA reads as TGTGCCAGCAGCGCGGACTGGACTAGCGATTACGAGCAGTACTTC.

V usage is TRBV12-3 or TRBV12-4 and J usage is TRBJ2-7; D is unclear. The CDR3 runs 12 residues. V was clipped by 6 bases and J by 4 bases, with 10 bases between them. DNA of the CDR3: TGTGCCAGCAGCGACCATATTTACGAGCAGTACTTC. It translates to CASSDHIYEQYF.